Following are 6 T cell receptor beta chains from one sample sequenced in a study of blood T cell repertoires in COVID-19. Measured with immunoSEQ multiplex PCR; TCRdb has only the in-frame clones, and not every one. The sample shows approximately 99,000 clones, around 83% of them seen only once. What was sequenced was peripheral blood. Receptors were obtained from a man in his 70s with active or convalescent COVID-19.

V usage is TRBV27 and J usage is TRBJ2-3; 7 bases are shared with TRBD2. The CDR3 covers 14 residues. Germline-derived CDR1 and CDR2 are MNHEY and SMNVEV (reference sequence). V lost 9 bases to trimming and J lost 3 bases; unmatched junction nucleotides: 9. The CDR3 reads CASGGVAETDTQYF. The CDR3 DNA reads TGTGCCAGTGGGGGGGTAGCTGAGACAGATACGCAGTATTTT.

This chain joins TRBV7-2 and TRBJ2-5, with unresolved D. Per the germline V gene, CDR1 is SGHTA and CDR2 is FQGNSA. Trimming pared 2 bases from V and 0 bases from J, leaving 4 bases between. The CDR3 totals 13 residues. The CDR3 sequence is CASSLRYQETQYF. The DNA of the CDR3 is TGTGCCAGCAGCTTACGGTACCAAGAGACCCAGTACTTC.

This rearrangement joins TRBV28 to TRBJ2-5; a weak D match, TRBD2 (5 bases). The V gene's germline CDR1 is MDHEN and CDR2 SYDVKM. The CDR3 sequence is 14 residues long. V lost 7 bases and J lost 0, with 12 bases in between. CDR3 loop: CASTRTSYQETQYF. The CDR3 DNA follows: TGTGCCAGCACTCGGACTTCGTACCAAGAGACCCAGTACTTC.

This chain uses TRBV7-2 with TRBJ1-2; 9 bases match TRBD1. The V gene end was trimmed by 5 bases and the J gene end by 4 bases; junction bases not matched to a gene: 8. CDR1 is SGHTA, CDR2 FQGNSA, per germline. The CDR3 sequence is 15 residues long. The CDR3, as DNA: TGTGCCAGCAGCCCACGGACAGGGGCTGGCTATGGCTACACCTTC. It encodes CASSPRTGAGYGYTF.

This clone is a singleton in its sample. This chain connects TRBV2 to TRBJ2-1, with 15 bases aligning to TRBD2. Germline V gives CDR1 SNHLY, CDR2 FYNNEI. CDR3 length equals 16 residues. The ends lost 5 bases at V and 7 bases at J; junction bases unmatched: 6. CDR3 residues: CASSFLGTSGGNEQFF. Written as DNA, the CDR3 is TGTGCCAGCAGTTTTCTCGGGACTAGCGGGGGGAATGAGCAGTTCTTC.

The chain uses TRBV2 and TRBJ2-5; 9 positions agree with TRBD2. Germline CDR1 reads SNHLY; CDR2 reads FYNNEI. The CDR3 has 15 residues. The ends lost 8 bases at V and 3 bases at J; junction bases unmatched: 10. The DNA for the CDR3 is TGTGCCAGCCTTCGGGCCAGCGGGGGGAAAGAGACCCAGTACTTC. Amino acid sequence: CASLRASGGKETQYF.